The present entry profiles one TCR beta chain with its context. As handled by the study authors: From reference gene primer amplification, estimates of nucleated cell counts were derived. Profiled with immunoSEQ multiplex PCR; TCRdb holds only in-frame clones, not every one. The V and J calls and the clone size are those of that table, but D and trimming were determined from the DNA. Among some 160,000 clones listed, over 80% were seen once. This entry is derived from a study of blood T cell repertoires in COVID-19. At the level of the study: T cells, B-cell-depleted T cells, or PBMCs provided the cDNA or gDNA that served as material.

The CDR3 has 13 residues. Germline CDR1 is SGHDT and CDR2 is YYEEEE. V was cut by 1 base and J by 5 bases, with 9 bases left in between. The rearrangement uses TRBV5-6 and TRBJ1-2; tentatively, D is TRBD1 (5 bases). Sample: peripheral blood. This sequence was found in a man between 65 and 85 years old who had recovered from COVID-19. In nucleotides, the CDR3 is TGTGCCAGCAGCTTGAGGACACCGTATGGCTACACCTTC. This sequence encodes CASSLRTPYGYTF.